These T cell receptor beta chains were read from a single sample in a study of blood T cell repertoires in COVID-19. Here immunoSEQ multiplex PCR was the method, and the copy in TCRdb shows in-frame clones only, minus some. The sample consists of roughly 200,000 clones, 65% to 85% of them appearing once. Input material: peripheral blood. The receptors shown here come from a man aged 35-49 years with active or convalescent COVID-19. CDR3s include the opening cysteine and the closing phenylalanine or tryptophan. The D gene is left open where the match is weak. Clone size is shown for a subset of rows, as once, few, many or a class of expanded clone.

d_call: .; clone_size: .; v_call: TRBV6-5; j_call: TRBJ1-5; cdr3_nt: TGTGCCAGCAGGAGTGTGCAGGGCAATCAGCCCCAGCATTTT; cdr3_aa: CASRSVQGNQPQHF
d_call: TRBD2; clone_size: once; v_call: TRBV24-1; j_call: TRBJ2-1; cdr3_nt: TGTGCCACCAGTGAACCGGGACTACCGAACGGGCAGTTCTTC; cdr3_aa: CATSEPGLPNGQFF
d_call: .; clone_size: .; v_call: TRBV7-9; j_call: TRBJ2-4; cdr3_nt: TGTGCCAGCAGCTTAGGTCCGGGAAACATTCAGTACTTC; cdr3_aa: CASSLGPGNIQYF
d_call: TRBD1; clone_size: once; v_call: TRBV27; j_call: TRBJ2-7; cdr3_nt: TGTGCCATCGGGGCAGGGGGCTACGAGCAGTACTTC; cdr3_aa: CAIGAGGYEQYF
d_call: TRBD1; clone_size: .; v_call: TRBV3-1/TRBV3-2; j_call: TRBJ1-2; cdr3_nt: TGTGCCAGCAGCCAGACAGGGGAATACTATGGCTACACCTTC; cdr3_aa: CASSQTGEYYGYTF
d_call: TRBD1; clone_size: .; v_call: TRBV6-1; j_call: TRBJ2-7; cdr3_nt: TGTGCCAGCAGTGGCCGGGACAGGGCAGCCTACGAGCAGTACTTC; cdr3_aa: CASSGRDRAAYEQYF
d_call: TRBD1; clone_size: once; v_call: TRBV30; j_call: TRBJ2-1; cdr3_nt: TGTGCCTGGAGGGGGGACAGGGGGCACAATGAGCAGTTCTTC; cdr3_aa: CAWRGDRGHNEQFF
d_call: TRBD1; clone_size: few; v_call: TRBV12-3/TRBV12-4; j_call: TRBJ2-1; cdr3_nt: TGTGCCAGCAGCCTACAGGGGACCAATGAGCAGTTCTTC; cdr3_aa: CASSLQGTNEQFF
d_call: TRBD2; clone_size: .; v_call: TRBV6-6; j_call: TRBJ2-7; cdr3_nt: TGTGCCAGCAGTTACTCCCGACTAGCGGGAGACGAGCAGTACTTC; cdr3_aa: CASSYSRLAGDEQYF
d_call: TRBD2; clone_size: .; v_call: TRBV5-6; j_call: TRBJ2-1; cdr3_nt: TGTGCCAGCAGCTTCTCGACTAGCGGGATCTACAATGAGCAGTTCTTC; cdr3_aa: CASSFSTSGIYNEQFF
d_call: .; clone_size: .; v_call: TRBV6-1; j_call: TRBJ1-3; cdr3_nt: TGTGCCAGCAGTGAAGCTTGGGCGAGTTCTGGAAACACCATATATTTT; cdr3_aa: CASSEAWASSGNTIYF
d_call: .; clone_size: once; v_call: TRBV19; j_call: TRBJ1-3; cdr3_nt: TGTGCCAGTAGTGCCACAGGGTACGCTGGAAACACCATATATTTT; cdr3_aa: CASSATGYAGNTIYF
d_call: TRBD2; clone_size: .; v_call: TRBV6-5; j_call: TRBJ2-5; cdr3_nt: TGTGCCAGCACCTCCCCTACTAGCGGGCAAGAGACCCAGTACTTC; cdr3_aa: CASTSPTSGQETQYF
d_call: .; clone_size: .; v_call: TRBV7-8; j_call: TRBJ1-1; cdr3_nt: TGTGCCAGCAGCCCTCAGACAAGCCCCACTGAAGCTTTCTTT; cdr3_aa: CASSPQTSPTEAFF
d_call: TRBD1; clone_size: .; v_call: TRBV18; j_call: TRBJ1-1; cdr3_nt: TGTGCCAGCTCACCAATGGCGTCTAGGGACAGGGAGAACACTGAAGCTTTCTTT; cdr3_aa: CASSPMASRDRENTEAFF
d_call: TRBD2; clone_size: .; v_call: TRBV9; j_call: TRBJ2-1; cdr3_nt: TGTGCCAGCAGCAGACGCGGGGGGGCGGCCTACAATGAGCAGTTCTTC; cdr3_aa: CASSRRGGAAYNEQFF
d_call: .; clone_size: .; v_call: TRBV27; j_call: TRBJ1-1; cdr3_nt: TGTGCCAGCAGTTACCGCGCAGCGTATGAAGCTTTCTTT; cdr3_aa: CASSYRAAYEAFF
d_call: TRBD1; clone_size: .; v_call: TRBV15; j_call: TRBJ1-5; cdr3_nt: TGTGCCACCAGCTCCCAGGACAGGGGGCCTAATCAGCCCCAGCATTTT; cdr3_aa: CATSSQDRGPNQPQHF
d_call: .; clone_size: .; v_call: TRBV3-1/TRBV3-2; j_call: TRBJ1-1; cdr3_nt: TGTGCCAGCAGCCCAGGGTATGGGGAGGGCTTGAACACTGAAGCTTTCTTT; cdr3_aa: CASSPGYGEGLNTEAFF
d_call: .; clone_size: once; v_call: TRBV12-2; j_call: TRBJ2-5; cdr3_nt: TGTGCAAGTCGCTTACATCCAGGGGGCCGAGAGACCCAGTACTTC; cdr3_aa: CASRLHPGGRETQYF
d_call: TRBD1; clone_size: .; v_call: TRBV4-3; j_call: TRBJ1-6; cdr3_nt: TGCGCCAGCAGCAAACAATCTCAGGGGGCGAATTATAATTCACCCCTCCACTTT; cdr3_aa: CASSKQSQGANYNSPLHF
d_call: TRBD2; clone_size: .; v_call: TRBV7-2; j_call: TRBJ2-7; cdr3_nt: TGTGCCAGCAGCTTAGACGGCGGGGGGCTGGCCTACGAGCAGTACTTC; cdr3_aa: CASSLDGGGLAYEQYF
d_call: TRBD1; clone_size: .; v_call: TRBV28; j_call: TRBJ2-5; cdr3_nt: TGTGCCAGCAACCCCCCGGGACAGATCTCTCAAGAGACCCAGTACTTC; cdr3_aa: CASNPPGQISQETQYF
d_call: .; clone_size: .; v_call: TRBV29-1; j_call: TRBJ2-6; cdr3_nt: TGCAGCGCTGAGACAGGAAGTGGGGCCAACGTCCTGACTTTC; cdr3_aa: CSAETGSGANVLTF
d_call: .; clone_size: .; v_call: TRBV7-2; j_call: TRBJ2-5; cdr3_nt: TGTGCCAGCAGCCCAGAACTCCGACGGGATCAGACCCAGTACTTC; cdr3_aa: CASSPELRRDQTQYF